Described below is a single TCR beta chain sequence and its context. Its antigen is unknown. This record belongs to a study of T cell repertoires in cytomegalovirus infection. Study context: Well-studied HLA-B-restricted epitopes and recently identified HLA-C-restricted epitopes of CMV were both used in the study. Evidence of both CMV infection and a matching HLA type came from public TCR beta signatures.

One entry per CDR3 protein, called by TCRdb with MiXCR from the reads. The data show around 770,000 distinct CDR3 sequences, with just under 30% seen just once and 10% to 15% held by the top ten. Study results and limitations: HLA-C-restricted CMV clonotypes gave the most frequent clonotype in two of eight donors. Adding up the frequency of public TCR beta families identified people who carried CMV plus the relevant HLA.

CDR1 and CDR2 from the germline V gene are MGHRA and YSYEKL. V was pared by 1 base and J by 7 bases, with 8 bases of the junction left unmatched. CDR3 length equals 17 residues. This material consisted of cultured CD8+ T cells from PBMCs, taken from culture after CMV antigen stimulation. This clonotype was sampled from a human donor in good health (CMV status not recorded). Some clones in this sample may be carry-over from other donors' samples. The V and J genes are TRBV4-1 and TRBJ2-1; 12 bases fit TRBD2. The CDR3 is CASSQGALAGGRNEQFF. CDR3 coding DNA: TGCGCCAGCAGCCAAGGCGCGCTAGCGGGGGGGAGGAATGAGCAGTTCTTC.